This TCR beta chain was profiled in a study of blood T cell repertoires in COVID-19. Study in general: COVID-19 samples, acute and convalescent, were from the United States, Italy and Spain. T cells, B-cell-depleted T cells, or PBMCs provided the cDNA or gDNA that served as material.

Original data processing: Estimated nucleated cell counts came from reference gene primer amplification. TCRdb keeps only in-frame clones here, not all; method: immunoSEQ multiplex PCR. That table furnishes V, J and clone size, whereas the DNA furnished D and trimming. The table has over 150,000 clones, about 82% seen once; the top ten hold approximately 8.1%. The ends lost 3 bases at V and 8 bases at J; junction bases unmatched: 9. The CDR3 has 14 residues. Germline lookup yields CDR1 LGHDT and CDR2 YNNKEL (reference sequence). Seattle participants joined during active infection and were tracked over time.

The sequence came from a woman aged 80 or older with COVID-19, enrolled during active disease. The chain joins TRBV3-1 (or the pseudogene TRBV3-2) to TRBJ1-2; 7 positions agree with TRBD1. The sample was peripheral blood. The CDR3 loop reads CASSHIQGNGGYTF. The CDR3 DNA follows: TGTGCCAGCAGCCATATACAGGGGAATGGGGGCTACACCTTC.